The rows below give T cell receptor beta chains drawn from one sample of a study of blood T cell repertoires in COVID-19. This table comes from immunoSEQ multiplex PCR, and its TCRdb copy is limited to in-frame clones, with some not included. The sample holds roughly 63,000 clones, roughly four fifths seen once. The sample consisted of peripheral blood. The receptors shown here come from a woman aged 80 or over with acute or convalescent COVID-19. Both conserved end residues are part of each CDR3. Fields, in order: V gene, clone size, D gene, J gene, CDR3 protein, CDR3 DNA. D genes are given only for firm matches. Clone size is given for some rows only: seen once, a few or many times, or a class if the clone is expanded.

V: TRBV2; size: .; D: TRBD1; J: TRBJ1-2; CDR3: CASRTGRSVYGYTF; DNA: TGTGCCAGTCGGACAGGGAGGTCCGTCTATGGCTACACCTTC
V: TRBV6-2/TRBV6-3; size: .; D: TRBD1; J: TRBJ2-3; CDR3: CASSHLPGQGIDTQYF; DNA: TGTGCCAGCAGTCATCTTCCGGGACAGGGGATAGATACGCAGTATTTT
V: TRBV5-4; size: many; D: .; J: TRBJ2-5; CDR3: CASSFLEASGTQYF; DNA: TGTGCCAGCAGCTTCCTGGAGGCCTCCGGGACCCAGTACTTC
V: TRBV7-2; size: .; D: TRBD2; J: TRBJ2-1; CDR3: CASSTYSGKGNEQFF; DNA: TGTGCCAGCAGCACCTATAGCGGGAAGGGGAATGAGCAGTTCTTC
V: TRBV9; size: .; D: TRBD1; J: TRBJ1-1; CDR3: CASSVGTGGLPEAFF; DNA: TGTGCCAGCAGCGTAGGGACAGGGGGACTGCCTGAAGCTTTCTTT
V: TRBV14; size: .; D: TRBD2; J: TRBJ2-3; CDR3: CASRTSGGRDTQYF; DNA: TGTGCCAGCAGGACTAGCGGAGGCCGGGATACGCAGTATTTT
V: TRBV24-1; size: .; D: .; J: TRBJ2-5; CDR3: CATSDSRDTPQETQYF; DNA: TGTGCCACCAGTGATTCCCGGGACACACCACAAGAGACCCAGTACTTC
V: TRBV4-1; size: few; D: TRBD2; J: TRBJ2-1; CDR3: CASSTLAGVKNEQFF; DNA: TGCGCCAGCAGCACACTAGCGGGGGTTAAGAATGAGCAGTTCTTC
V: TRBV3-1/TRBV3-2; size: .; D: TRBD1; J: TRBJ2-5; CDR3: CASSPMTGGETQYF; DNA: TGTGCCAGCAGCCCGATGACAGGGGGGGAGACCCAGTACTTC
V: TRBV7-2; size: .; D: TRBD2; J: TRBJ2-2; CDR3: CASSFLAGTNTGELFF; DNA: TGTGCCAGCAGCTTTTTAGCGGGAACGAACACCGGGGAGCTGTTTTTT
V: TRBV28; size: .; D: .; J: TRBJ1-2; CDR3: CASSFQQFYGYTF; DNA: TGTGCCAGCAGTTTCCAACAGTTCTATGGCTACACCTTC
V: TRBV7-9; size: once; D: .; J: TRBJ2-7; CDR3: CASSPTAPYEQYF; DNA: TGTGCCAGCAGCCCGACAGCCCCCTACGAGCAGTACTTC
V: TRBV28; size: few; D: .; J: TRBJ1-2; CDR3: CASSLTADSNYGYTF; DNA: TGTGCCAGCAGTTTGACAGCAGATTCTAACTATGGCTACACCTTC
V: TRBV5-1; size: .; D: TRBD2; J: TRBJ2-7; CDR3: CASSLVGTSAYEQYF; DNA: TGCGCCAGCAGCTTGGTTGGGACTAGCGCATACGAGCAGTACTTC
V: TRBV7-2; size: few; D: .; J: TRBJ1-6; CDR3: CASSLNFRSPLHF; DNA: TGTGCCAGCAGCTTAAATTTCCGTTCACCCCTCCACTTT
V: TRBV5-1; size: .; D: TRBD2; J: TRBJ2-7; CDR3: CASSLVTSGNYEQYF; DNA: TGCGCCAGCAGCTTGGTTACTAGCGGGAACTACGAGCAGTACTTC
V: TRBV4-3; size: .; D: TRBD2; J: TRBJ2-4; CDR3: CASSQAWTSQNIQYF; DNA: TGCGCCAGCAGCCAAGCTTGGACTAGCCAAAACATTCAGTACTTC
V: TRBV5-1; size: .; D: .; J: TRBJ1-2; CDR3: CASSLRVAQGYTF; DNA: TGCGCCAGCAGCTTGAGAGTGGCACAGGGCTACACCTTC
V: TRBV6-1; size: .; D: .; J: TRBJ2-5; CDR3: CASSEAGTRRETQYF; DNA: TGTGCCAGCAGTGAAGCTGGGACTCGGAGGGAGACCCAGTACTTC
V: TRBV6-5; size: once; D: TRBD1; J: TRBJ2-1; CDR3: CASSYSNRGPYNEQFF; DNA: TGTGCCAGCAGTTACTCTAACAGGGGTCCCTACAATGAGCAGTTCTTC
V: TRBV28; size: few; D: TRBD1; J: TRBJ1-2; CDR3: CASSADRGGPYYGYTF; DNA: TGTGCCAGCAGTGCAGACAGGGGGGGACCCTACTATGGCTACACCTTC
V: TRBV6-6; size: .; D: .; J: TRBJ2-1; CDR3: CATGGGRHNEQFF; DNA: TGTGCCACCGGGGGCGGGAGACACAATGAGCAGTTCTTC
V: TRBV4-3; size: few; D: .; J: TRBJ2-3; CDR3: CASSRNQGNTQYF; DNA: TGCGCCAGCAGCCGGAATCAGGGGAATACGCAGTATTTT
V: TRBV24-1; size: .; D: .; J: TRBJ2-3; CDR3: CATSEHRAGLDTQYF; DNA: TGTGCCACCAGTGAACACAGGGCAGGGTTGGATACGCAGTATTTT
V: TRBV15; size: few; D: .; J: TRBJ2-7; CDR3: CATSRANWGPRNEQYF; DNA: TGTGCCACCAGCAGAGCCAATTGGGGGCCACGTAACGAGCAGTACTTC
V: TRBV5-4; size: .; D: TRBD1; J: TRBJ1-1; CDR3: CASSWDRQGNTEAFF; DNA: TGTGCCAGCAGCTGGGACAGACAGGGGAACACTGAAGCTTTCTTT
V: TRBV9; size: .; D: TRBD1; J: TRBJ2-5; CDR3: CASSLGTGKETQYF; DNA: TGTGCCAGCAGTTTAGGGACAGGGAAAGAGACCCAGTACTTC
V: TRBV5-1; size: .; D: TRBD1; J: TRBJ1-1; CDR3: CASRKDRGDTEAFF; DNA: TGCGCCAGCAGGAAAGACAGGGGGGATACTGAAGCTTTCTTT
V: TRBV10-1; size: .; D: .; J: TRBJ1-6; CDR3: CASSESPGNSPLHF; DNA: TGCGCCAGCAGTGAGTCCCCAGGGAATTCACCCCTCCACTTT
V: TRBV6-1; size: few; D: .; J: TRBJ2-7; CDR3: CASSDRGGYEQYF; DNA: TGTGCCAGCAGTGACCGGGGTGGGTACGAGCAGTACTTC
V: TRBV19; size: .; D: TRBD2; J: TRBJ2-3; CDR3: CASSIVAGAGTDTQYF; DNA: TGTGCCAGTAGTATAGTGGCGGGAGCTGGCACAGATACGCAGTATTTT
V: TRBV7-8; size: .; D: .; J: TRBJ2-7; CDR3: CASSLAPSEVFPTSEYF; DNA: TGTGCCAGCAGCTTAGCGCCCAGCGAGGTTTTTCCTACGAGTGAGTACTTC
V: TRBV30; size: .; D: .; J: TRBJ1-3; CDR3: CAWRSRSGNTIYF; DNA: TGTGCCTGGAGATCTCGCTCTGGAAACACCATATATTTT
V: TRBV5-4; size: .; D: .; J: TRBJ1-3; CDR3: CASSPTSSGNTIYF; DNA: TGTGCCAGCAGCCCTACGTCCTCTGGAAACACCATATATTTT
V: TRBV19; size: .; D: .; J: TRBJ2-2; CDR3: CASSTRRQGSGTGELFF; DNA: TGTGCCAGTAGTACCCGGAGACAGGGAAGCGGGACCGGGGAGCTGTTTTTT
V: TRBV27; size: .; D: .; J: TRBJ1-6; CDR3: CASSSPVNSPLHF; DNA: TGTGCCAGCAGTTCTCCGGTAAATTCACCCCTCCACTTT
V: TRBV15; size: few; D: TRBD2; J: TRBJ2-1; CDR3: CATSRSTSGAAYNEQFF; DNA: TGTGCCACCAGCAGGTCCACTAGCGGGGCCGCTTACAATGAGCAGTTCTTC
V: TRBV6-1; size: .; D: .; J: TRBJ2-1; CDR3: CASSAGWGGKNYNEQFF; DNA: TGTGCCAGCAGTGCCGGGTGGGGCGGGAAGAACTACAATGAGCAGTTCTTC
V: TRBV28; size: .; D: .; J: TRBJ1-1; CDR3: CASSLTDRWNTEAFF; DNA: TGTGCCAGCAGCCTAACCGACAGGTGGAACACTGAAGCTTTCTTT
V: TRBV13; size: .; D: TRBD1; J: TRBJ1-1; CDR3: CASSLPDTGGTEAFF; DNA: TGTGCCAGCAGCTTGCCAGATACAGGGGGCACTGAAGCTTTCTTT
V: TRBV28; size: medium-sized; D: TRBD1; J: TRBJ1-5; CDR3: CASSFMGQGLGNQPQHF; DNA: TGTGCCAGCAGTTTTATGGGACAGGGGTTGGGCAATCAGCCCCAGCATTTT
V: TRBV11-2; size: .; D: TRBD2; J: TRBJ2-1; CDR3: CASSLSGRGANEQFF; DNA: TGTGCCAGCAGCTTAAGCGGGAGGGGGGCCAATGAGCAGTTCTTC
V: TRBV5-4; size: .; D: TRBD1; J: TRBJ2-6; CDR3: CASSLGQGRANVLTF; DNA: TGTGCCAGCAGCCTCGGACAGGGAAGGGCCAACGTCCTGACTTTC
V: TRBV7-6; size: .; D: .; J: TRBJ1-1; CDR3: CASSAQGGPNTEAFF; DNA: TGTGCCAGCAGCGCACAAGGGGGACCGAACACTGAAGCTTTCTTT
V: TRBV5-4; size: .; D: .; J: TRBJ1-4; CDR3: CASSLGPHRDTNEKLFF; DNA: TGTGCCAGCAGCTTGGGACCCCACAGGGATACTAATGAAAAACTGTTTTTT
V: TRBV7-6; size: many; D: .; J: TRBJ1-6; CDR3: CASSLALGEGSPLHF; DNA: TGTGCCAGCAGCTTAGCCCTCGGAGAGGGTTCACCCCTCCACTTT
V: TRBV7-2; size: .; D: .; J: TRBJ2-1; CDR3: CASSSLGEGRRNEQFF; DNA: TGTGCCAGCAGCTCACTAGGAGAAGGGAGGAGGAATGAGCAGTTCTTC
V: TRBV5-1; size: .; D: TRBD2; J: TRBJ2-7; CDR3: CASGPGGTSASSYEQYF; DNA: TGCGCCAGCGGTCCAGGAGGGACTAGCGCGAGCTCCTACGAGCAGTACTTC
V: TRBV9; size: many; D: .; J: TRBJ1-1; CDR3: CASSVATGGGAFF; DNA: TGTGCCAGCAGCGTGGCTACGGGCGGGGGAGCTTTCTTT
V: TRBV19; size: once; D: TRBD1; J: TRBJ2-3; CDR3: CASSPQGAVDTQYF; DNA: TGTGCCAGTAGTCCGCAGGGGGCAGTAGATACGCAGTATTTT
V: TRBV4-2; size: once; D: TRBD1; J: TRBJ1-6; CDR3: CASSRRDRVNSPLHF; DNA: TGTGCCAGCAGCCGACGGGACAGGGTGAATTCACCCCTCCACTTT
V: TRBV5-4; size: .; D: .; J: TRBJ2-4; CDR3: CARAPPQSPSKNIQYF; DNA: TGTGCCAGAGCCCCGCCCCAATCCCCTAGTAAAAACATTCAGTACTTC
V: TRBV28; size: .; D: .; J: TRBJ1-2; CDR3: CASSLEGYGYTF; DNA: TGTGCCAGCAGTTTGGAGGGGTATGGCTACACCTTC
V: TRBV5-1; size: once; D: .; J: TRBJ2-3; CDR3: CASTLTDTQYF; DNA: TGCGCCAGCACCCTCACAGATACGCAGTATTTT
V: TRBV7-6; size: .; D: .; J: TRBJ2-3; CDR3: CASSLRIASGVTDTQYF; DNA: TGTGCCAGCAGCTTACGAATAGCCTCGGGAGTCACAGATACGCAGTATTTT
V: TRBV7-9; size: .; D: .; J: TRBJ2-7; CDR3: CASSLAPLGFSYEQYF; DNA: TGTGCCAGCAGCTTAGCCCCTCTAGGTTTCTCCTACGAGCAGTACTTC
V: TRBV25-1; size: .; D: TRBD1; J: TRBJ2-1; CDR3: CASSEYKGQGSEQFF; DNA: TGTGCCAGCAGTGAATATAAGGGACAGGGGAGTGAGCAGTTCTTC
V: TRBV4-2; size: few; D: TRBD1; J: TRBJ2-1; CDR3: CASSLNRGNNEQFF; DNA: TGTGCCAGCAGCCTGAACAGGGGTAACAATGAGCAGTTCTTC
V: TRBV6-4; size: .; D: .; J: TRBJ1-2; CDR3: CASSDSGRSPGYTF; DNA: TGTGCCAGCAGTGACTCGGGGCGGAGTCCGGGCTACACCTTC